This TCR beta chain appears in the sequencing data of a study of T cell clonality in common variable immunodeficiency. This CDR3 is built from 13 residues. Germline CDR1 is SGHKS and CDR2 is YYEKEE (reference sequence). Aged roughly 9 to 70 years, CVID subjects averaged roughly 43 years old. Heparinized whole blood, roughly 4.5 to 9 ml, came from each donor. Generated by immunoSEQ multiplex PCR, the TCRdb table keeps only in-frame clones and is missing some. Listed here are 15,000 to 20,000 clones without any singletons, the top ten holding 2.5% to 3%. This clone has ten or more counts. The antigen remains undetermined. From the germline J gene comes the end of the CDR3, since the read stops 3 residues before it. Study-wide findings and caveats: Reportedly, TCR beta sequences from common variable immunodeficiency showed fewer deletions and N-nucleotide insertions.

The source material was peripheral blood mononuclear cells. The chain joins TRBV5-5 to TRBJ1-2; 7 bases fit TRBD1. This TCR was recovered from a human donor with common variable immunodeficiency. The CDR3 DNA, read in part, is TGTGCCAGCAGTTTCGGACAGGCGCGGGGC. This sequence encodes CASSFGQARG. The CDR3 in its entirety is CASSFGQARGYTF.